This T cell receptor (beta chain) came from a study of blood T cell repertoires in COVID-19 (dated by TCRdb to 2020 to 2022). The study in broad terms: Samples covering the acute and convalescent phases of COVID-19 were provided by collaborators in the United States, Italy and Spain. The material from the prospective study consisted of cDNA or gDNA derived from T cells, B-cell-depleted T cells, or PBMCs. Subjects who had been exposed to COVID-19, were actively infected with it, or had recovered from it provided the deeply sampled blood TCRbeta repertoires that made up the dataset. A freely available public database, intended as a resource for researchers studying the immune response to SARS-CoV-2, is where the repertoires were released. Samples came from the ongoing ImmuneRACE study (first 160 participants) plus 1,254 subjects from 6 global collaborators. Sample metadata almost always included a de-identified subject ID, COVID-19 status, age in years and sex. Where available, HLA class I and class II types were taken from metadata supplied by the sample provider and were not determined by assay-based typing.

Whole blood was collected in K2EDTA tubes by collaborating institutions according to the institutions' own protocols. For TCRbeta analysis, collaborator samples were shipped as frozen whole blood, as isolated PBMCs, or as DNA extracted from either sample type. The study at large found these results: How much clinical and demographic metadata was included differed by source and by participant, and the metadata was provided uncurated.

This clone came up once. The antigen it recognizes is unknown. Base qualities are not at hand, and no much larger clone is one base apart. The CDR3 measures 14 amino acids from cysteine to phenylalanine. The CDR3 DNA has 42 bases and is translated from base 1. Via the germline V gene, CDR1 is MRHNA and CDR2 SNTAGT. The V and J ends are trimmed by 3 bases and 5 bases, leaving 14 bases between them. TCRbeta CDR3 regions were amplified from genomic DNA by means of the immunoSEQ Assay, a bias-controlled multiplex PCR. Per the source publication's procedure: The number of nucleated cells in each sample was estimated by amplification of reference gene primers within the assay. Sequence reads were collapsed and filtered to measure the absolute abundance of every unique TCRbeta CDR3 rearrangement. Productive Simpson clonality was computed per sample as the square root of Simpson's diversity index over productive rearrangements. TCRdb mirrors the immuneACCESS table, restricted to in-frame sequences. Some clones are absent from its copies; in checked studies, under half trace to an unresolved V gene, and the reason for the others is unknown. V and J calls and clone size are as listed in that table; D and trimming were resolved from the DNA. The sample profile shows about 160,000 clones; 60% to 85% of them were found once. The ten largest clones capture 8.1% of the sample.

This chain is built from TRBV6-4 and TRBJ2-7, with TRBD1 perhaps the D gene, on 5 matching bases. Sample: peripheral blood. This TCR was sampled from a man in his 60s with acute or convalescent COVID-19. The base sequence is TGTGCCAGCAGTGAGTTGGCAGGGTGGGACGAGCAGTACTTC. It translates as CASSELAGWDEQYF.